This T cell receptor (beta chain) comes out of a study of blood T cells in healthy people across ages. It was with a sample-barcoded 5' primer and a J-beta primer mix that a second PCR of about 7 to 12 cycles was run. From the 5' RACE reads, TCRdb called clonotypes with MiXCR, one entry per CDR3 protein. Counted here are 1.5 million to 2 million distinct CDR3 sequences, about two fifths occurring once; the ten biggest clones make up roughly 23%. This receptor was taken from a human donor in good health. Sequenced: blood.

CDR3 in amino acids: CASSLRRGGSTEAFF. The CDR3 DNA sequence: TGTGCCAGCAGTCTACGTAGGGGTGGGAGCACTGAAGCTTTCTTT. This chain uses TRBV6-2 or TRBV6-3 with TRBJ1-1; maybe TRBD1 (5 bases). The CDR3 spans 15 residues. Trimming took off 5 bases at V and 4 bases at J, with 17 bases between the two ends. Germline CDR1 reads MNHEY; CDR2 reads SVGEGT.